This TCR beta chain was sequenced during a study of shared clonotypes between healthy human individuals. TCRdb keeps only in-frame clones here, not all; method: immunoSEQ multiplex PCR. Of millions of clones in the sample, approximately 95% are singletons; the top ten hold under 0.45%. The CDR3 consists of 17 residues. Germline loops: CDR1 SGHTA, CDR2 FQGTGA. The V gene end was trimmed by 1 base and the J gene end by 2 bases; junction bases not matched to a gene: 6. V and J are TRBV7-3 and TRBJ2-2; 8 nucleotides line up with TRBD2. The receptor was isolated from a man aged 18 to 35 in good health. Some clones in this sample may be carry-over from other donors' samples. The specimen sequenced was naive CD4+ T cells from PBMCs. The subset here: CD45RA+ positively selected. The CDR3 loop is CASSLIGLAGNTGELFF. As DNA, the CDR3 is TGTGCCAGCAGCTTAATTGGCCTAGCGGGCAACACCGGGGAGCTGTTTTTT.